Following are 18 T cell receptor beta chains from one sample sequenced in a study of CDR3 diversity in severe acne. TCRdb re-called the PCR reads through MiXCR, storing one row per CDR3 protein. This table holds more than 80,000 distinct CDR3 sequences, around 50% found once. The sample taken for sequencing was blood. These receptors were obtained from a male donor with severe acne vulgaris.

The chain joins TRBV20-1 to TRBJ2-7; 10 positions agree with TRBD2. Germline V lookup: CDR1 DFQATT, CDR2 SNEGSKA (reference sequence). The CDR3 spans 16 residues. V was clipped by 0 bases and J by 1 base; unmatched bases: 6. CDR3 coding DNA: TGCAGTGCTAGAGATTGGGCTAGCGGGAGTTCCTACGAGCAGTACTTC. It specifies CSARDWASGSSYEQYF.

The genes are TRBV5-8 and TRBJ1-1; D is unclear. Germline CDR1 and CDR2: SGHTS and YDEGEE. This CDR3 is built from 16 residues. Trimming pared 0 bases from V and 0 bases from J, leaving 12 bases between. CDR3 in DNA: TGTGCCAGCAGCTTGGGAGTGGGTCAGTTGAACACTGAAGCTTTCTTT. This translates into CASSLGVGQLNTEAFF.

This clonotype has a count of ten or more. J is TRBJ2-7 and V is TRBV12-2; TRBD2 is the table's D call and was not checked against the DNA. TRBV12-2 is marked as a pseudogene. The CDR3 spans 13 residues. The CDR3 nucleotides are TGTGCAAGTCCAGCGGGAGGAGTTTACGAGCAGTACTTC. It codes for CASPAGGVYEQYF.

Notes on this clonotype: One base away lies a much larger clone, so this may be a sequencing read error. The genes are TRBV19 and TRBJ2-3; 8 bases are a match to TRBD1. Germline V gene data show CDR1 as LNHDA and CDR2 as SQIVND (reference sequence). The CDR3 is made up of 13 amino acids. DNA for the CDR3: TGTGCCAGTAACAGGGGGATTACAGATATGCAGTATTTT. Amino acids: CASNRGITDMQYF.

The rearrangement links TRBV29-1 to TRBJ1-2; 8 positions match TRBD1. The CDR3 length is 16 residues. V gave up 7 bases and J gave up 10 bases; unmatched junction bases: 23. Germline-derived CDR1 and CDR2 are SQVTM and ANQGSEA. The CDR3 sequence: CSASDVQGAMSKDYTF. In DNA, the CDR3 is TGCAGCGCCTCCGATGTGCAGGGGGCTATGTCAAAGGACTACACCTTC.

Ten or more counts support this clonotype. The J gene is TRBJ1-1, the V gene TRBV24-1; no firm D call. V was trimmed by 8 bases and J by 5 bases, leaving 14 bases between them. The CDR3 contains 13 residues. Germline V gene lookup returns CDR1 KGHDR and CDR2 SFDVKD. The CDR3 nucleotides are TGTGCCACCACCAACCATCCTCGGACTGAAGCTTTCTTT. Translating it yields CATTNHPRTEAFF.

The V and J genes are TRBV25-1 and TRBJ1-2, with 10 bases identical to TRBD1. Germline V lookup: CDR1 MGHDK, CDR2 SYGVNS. J was trimmed by 2 bases and V by 2 bases; bases with no gene match: 2. The CDR3 is 15 residues long. CDR3 DNA: TGTGCCAGCAGTGAACCGACAGGGGGCAACTATGGCTACACCTTC. Its translation: CASSEPTGGNYGYTF.

Points on this clonotype: Germline is not matched at one junction end, which may reflect a read error. V is TRBV6-6 and J is TRBJ2-7; D possibly corresponds to TRBD1 (5 bases). The germline gives CDR1 MNHNY, CDR2 SVGAGI (reference sequence). CDR3 length equals 15 residues. The CDR3 loop reads CASRSKGYNYVEQSF. The CDR3 DNA follows: TGTGCCAGCAGATCTAAGGGGTATAACTACGTAGAGCAGTCCTTC.

This clonotype is categorized as medium-sized. This chain joins TRBV12-3 or TRBV12-4 and TRBJ2-1; TRBD2 agrees at 10 bases. The J segment lost 12 bases and the V segment lost 3 bases, leaving 11 bases of the junction unmatched. This CDR3 region has 15 residues. The chain's CDR3 is CASSFVLAGEVRQFF. In nucleotides, the CDR3 is TGTGCCAGCAGTTTCGTTCTAGCGGGAGAAGTCAGGCAGTTCTTC.

Details on this clonotype: Sequence at one end of the junction differs from germline and may be a read error. The CDR3 DNA reads TGTGCCAGTAGTCCCCGGGGGGGTAGCGGGAGCTTCACAGAGACGCAGGATTTT. The encoded protein is CASSPRGGSGSFTETQDF. The V and J genes are TRBV19 and TRBJ2-3; 9 bases map to TRBD2. The CDR3 has 18 amino acids. Germline V lookup: CDR1 LNHDA, CDR2 SQIVND (reference sequence).

Comments on this clonotype: The DNA is omitted, as the CDR3 cannot be located on it reliably, and the CDR3 follows TCRdb's listing. The chain employs TRBV19 and TRBJ2-1; the DNA was not used to check the table's D call, TRBD1. The CDR3 sequence runs 17 residues, both termini included. Germline values: CDR1 LNHDA, CDR2 SQIVND (reference sequence). CDR3 loop: CASSTDRFWETVFWQFF.

The chain recombines TRBV7-3 with TRBJ2-3, with D hard to call. Germline V gene lookup returns CDR1 SGHTA and CDR2 FQGTGA. The CDR3 has 15 amino acids. V lost 5 bases, J lost 2 bases, and 14 bases lay in between. The DNA of the CDR3 is TGTGCCAGCAGCCCAGGTGGCGGAATCACAGATACGCAGTATTTT. Translation: CASSPGGGITDTQYF.

This clonotype was seen at least ten times. The chain uses TRBV5-6 and TRBJ1-4, with TRBD1 as a possible D gene (5 bases). Germline CDR1 is SGHDT and CDR2 is YYEEEE. The V and J ends lost 0 bases and 7 bases respectively, with 10 bases between them. There are 14 residues in the CDR3. The CDR3 loop reads CASSLEGTGEKLFF. The CDR3 coding sequence is TGTGCCAGCAGCTTGGAGGGGACGGGTGAAAAACTGTTTTTT.

This clonotype was counted a few times. The V call is TRBV4-2, the J call TRBJ1-2, with D unclear. CDR1 and CDR2 from the germline V gene are LGHNA and YNFKEQ. V gave up 0 bases and J gave up 4 bases, with 9 bases separating them. CDR3 length: 14 residues. CDR3 DNA sequence: TGTGCCAGCAGCCAAGATTCCCCGTTCTATGGCTACACCTTC. It specifies CASSQDSPFYGYTF.

V is TRBV6-1 and J is TRBJ1-5, with 9 bases that match TRBD1. With V trimmed by 6 bases and J by 0 bases, 6 bases remained unmatched. Germline CDR1 and CDR2: MNHNS and SASEGT. This CDR3 is built from 16 residues. The CDR3 loop is CASRVQGALSNQPQHF. DNA of the CDR3: TGTGCCAGCAGAGTACAGGGGGCGCTTAGCAATCAGCCCCAGCATTTT.

The chain couples TRBV6-2 or TRBV6-3 to TRBJ2-2; D remains unclear. This CDR3 has 14 amino acids. CDR1 and CDR2 (germline): MNHEY, SVGEGT. V was cut by 0 bases and J by 8 bases, with 10 bases left in between. The CDR3: CASSYSTARGELFF. The CDR3 nucleotides read TGTGCCAGCAGTTACTCGACGGCCAGGGGGGAGCTGTTTTTT.

This chain joins TRBV20-1 and TRBJ1-5; tentative D call: TRBD1 (6 bases). This CDR3 spans 16 amino acids. Per the germline V gene, CDR1 is DFQATT and CDR2 is SNEGSKA (reference sequence). The V end was cut by 7 bases, the J end by 3 bases, with 22 bases between. CDR3 DNA sequence: TGCAGTGTGACCGAACCCAGGGGCCGCCCCAATCAGCCCCAGCATTTT. Its protein product is CSVTEPRGRPNQPQHF.

This clonotype was recorded once. This may be a read error, as it is one base from a much larger clone. The chain has TRBV6-1 and TRBJ2-7; the D gene is possibly TRBD1 (5 bases). The length of the CDR3 is 13 residues. The germline V gene has CDR1 MNHNS and CDR2 SASEGT. V gave up 5 bases and J gave up 0 bases, with 8 bases separating them. The CDR3 here is CASSPDNSYEQYF. CDR3 sequence (DNA): TGTGCCAGCAGTCCGGACAACTCCTACGAGCAGTACTTC.